The following is a T cell receptor beta chain sequence with its context. The CDR3 has 16 amino acids. The authors' processing: Nucleated cell counts were estimated from reference gene primer amplification. Assay: immunoSEQ multiplex PCR; the TCRdb copy retains only in-frame clones and omits some. Clone size and the V and J calls come from that table; the DNA yielded D and trimming. The sample carries 200,000 to 250,000 clones, approximately 82% recorded once. This specimen belongs to a study of blood T cell repertoires in COVID-19. The sequence was obtained from a man aged 45 to 65 with active or convalescent COVID-19. The chain joins TRBV21-1 to TRBJ2-5; TRBD1, the table's D call, lacks a check against the DNA. TRBV21-1 is classified as a pseudogene. The sequenced sample consisted of peripheral blood. Here the CDR3 DNA reads TGTGCCAGCAGCACCGGGGGACAGACACAAAAAGAGACCCAGTACTTC. Its translation is CASSTGGQTQKETQYF.